This T cell receptor beta chain was captured in a study of tumor-infiltrating lymphocytes in localized non-small cell lung cancer. Notes on the study in general: Higher tumor T cell infiltration than in uninvolved lung was supported by TCRbeta sequencing.

The method was immunoSEQ multiplex PCR; TCRdb's version includes in-frame clones alone and lacks a portion of them. The sample contains about 12,000 clones, approximately 80% of which appear only once. As to this clone: Its antigen is still unknown.

Material for sequencing was lung tumor tissue. The receptor's source is a human donor with non-small cell lung cancer.

CDR3 nucleotide sequence: TGTGCCAGCAGTTCACGCGGGGGTCTCTCCTACGAGCAGTACTTC. It specifies CASSSRGGLSYEQYF. The chain recombines TRBV27 with TRBJ2-7; 7 nucleotides agree with TRBD2. There are 15 residues in the CDR3. CDR1 is MNHEY, CDR2 SMNVEV, per germline (reference sequence). J was trimmed by 0 bases and V by 4 bases; bases with no gene match: 6.